These 3 T cell receptor beta chains were all obtained from the same sample, sequenced in a study of blood T cell repertoires in COVID-19. Produced via immunoSEQ multiplex PCR; TCRdb's table is partial and in-frame only. The data hold fewer than 150,000 clones, with about 87% observed a single time. Sequenced material: peripheral blood. These receptors were obtained from a woman between 45 and 65 years old with acute or convalescent COVID-19.

The chain joins TRBV5-1 to TRBJ2-1; the match to TRBD2 covers 11 bases. The CDR3 spans 16 residues. CDR1 and CDR2 from the germline V gene are SGHRS and YFSETQ. V lost 4 bases and J lost 9; bases outside the gene matches: 12. The CDR3 spells CASSPGTSGTRGEQFF. The CDR3 nucleotides are TGCGCCAGCAGCCCCGGGACTAGCGGCACCAGGGGTGAGCAGTTCTTC. The whole variable domain, remainder taken from reference TRBV5-1 and TRBJ2-1, is KAGVTQTPRYLIKTRGQQVTLSCSPISGHRSVSWYQQTPGQGLQFLFEYFSETQRNKGNFPGRFSGRQFSNSRSEMNVSTLELGDSALYLCASSPGTSGTRGEQFFGPGTRLTVL.

This clone occurred once. The chain employs TRBV4-1 and TRBJ1-2; D unresolved. Trimming removed 6 bases from V and 4 bases from J, with 12 bases in between. The CDR3 contains 13 residues. Germline CDR1 MGHRA, CDR2 YSYEKL. CDR3 sequence (DNA): TGCGCCAGCAGGCGACATCGCGCCTATGGCTACACCTTC. As protein: CASRRHRAYGYTF.

This clone came up once. This chain links TRBV25-1 with TRBJ1-2; D call uncertain. Germline V gives CDR1 MGHDK, CDR2 SYGVNS. Trimming stripped 1 base from V and 7 bases from J, with 13 bases between. The length of the CDR3 is 14 residues. The CDR3 sequence is CASSELSDSPGYTF. CDR3 nucleotide sequence: TGTGCCAGCAGTGAATTGTCAGACTCCCCTGGCTACACCTTC.